Included here is one TCR beta chain sequence, with context. Its matching antigen is unknown. These data come from a study of tissue T cells after allogeneic stem cell transplantation. Study in general: Of the grafts for graft-versus-host disease patients, four were unmodified and three CD34-selected. Broader study findings: In patients and mice, blood and spleen missed much of tissue repertoire. TCR repertoires tracked anatomic similarity, regardless of disease or transplant status.

The ends were cut back, 4 bases at V and 0 bases at J, with 7 bases in the middle. This CDR3 has 13 amino acids. Germline assignment: CDR1 SGHRS and CDR2 YFSETQ. TCRdb keeps only in-frame clones here, not all; method: immunoSEQ multiplex PCR. The data show about 26,000 clones, less than 95% seen once. The TCR was taken from a male donor older than 55 who later had graft-versus-host disease after an allogeneic stem cell transplant. The sample here was blood, taken before transplantation. The rearrangement links TRBV5-1 to TRBJ1-1; D not certain. The CDR3 loop is CASSRGLNTEAFF. CDR3 bases: TGCGCCAGCAGCCGAGGGTTGAACACTGAAGCTTTCTTT.